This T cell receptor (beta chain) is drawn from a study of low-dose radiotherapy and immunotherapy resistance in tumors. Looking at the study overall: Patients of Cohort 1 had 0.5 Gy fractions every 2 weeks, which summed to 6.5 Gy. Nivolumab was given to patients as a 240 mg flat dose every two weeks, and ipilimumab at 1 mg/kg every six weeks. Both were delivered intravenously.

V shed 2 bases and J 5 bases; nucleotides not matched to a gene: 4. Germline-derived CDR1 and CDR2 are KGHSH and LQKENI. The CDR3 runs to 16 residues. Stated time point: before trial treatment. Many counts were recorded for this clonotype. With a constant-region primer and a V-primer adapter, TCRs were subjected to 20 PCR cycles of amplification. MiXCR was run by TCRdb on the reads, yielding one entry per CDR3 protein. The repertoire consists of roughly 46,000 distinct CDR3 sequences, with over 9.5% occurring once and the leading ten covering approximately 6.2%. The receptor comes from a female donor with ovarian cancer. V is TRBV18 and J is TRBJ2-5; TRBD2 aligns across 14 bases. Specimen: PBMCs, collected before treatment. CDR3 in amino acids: CASSPGLAGGPETQYF. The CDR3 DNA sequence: TGTGCCAGCTCACCAGGACTAGCGGGGGGTCCGGAGACCCAGTACTTC.